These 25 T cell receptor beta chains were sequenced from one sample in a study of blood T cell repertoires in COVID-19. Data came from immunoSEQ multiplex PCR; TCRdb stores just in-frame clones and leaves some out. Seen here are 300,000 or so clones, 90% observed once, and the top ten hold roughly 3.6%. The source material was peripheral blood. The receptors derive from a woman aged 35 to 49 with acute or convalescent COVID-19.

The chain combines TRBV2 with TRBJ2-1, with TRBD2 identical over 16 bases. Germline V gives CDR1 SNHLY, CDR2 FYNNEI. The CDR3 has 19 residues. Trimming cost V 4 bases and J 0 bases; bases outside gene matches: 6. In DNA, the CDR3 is TGTGCCAGCAGTGTACCGGGACTAGCGGGGGGGAGCTCCTACAATGAGCAGTTCTTC. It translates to CASSVPGLAGGSSYNEQFF. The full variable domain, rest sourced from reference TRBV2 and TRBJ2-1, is EPEVTQTPSHQVTQMGQEVILRCVPISNHLYFYWYRQILGQKVEFLVSFYNNEISEKSEIFDDQFSVERPDGSNFTLKIRSTKLEDSAMYFCASSVPGLAGGSSYNEQFFGPGTRLTVL.

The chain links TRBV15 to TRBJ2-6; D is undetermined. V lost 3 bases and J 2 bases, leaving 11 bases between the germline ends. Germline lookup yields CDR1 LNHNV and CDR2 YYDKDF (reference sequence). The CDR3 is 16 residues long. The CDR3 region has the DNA TGTGCCACCAGCAGCCTCAGGAACGCTGGGGCCAACGTCCTGACTTTC. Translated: CATSSLRNAGANVLTF.

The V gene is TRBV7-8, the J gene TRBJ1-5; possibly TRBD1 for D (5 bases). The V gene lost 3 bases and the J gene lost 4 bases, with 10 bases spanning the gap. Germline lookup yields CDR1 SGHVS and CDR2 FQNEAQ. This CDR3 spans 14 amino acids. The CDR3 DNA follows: TGTGCCAGCAGCTTTCGGGGGTTAAATCAGCCCCAGCATTTT. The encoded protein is CASSFRGLNQPQHF.

The CDR3 protein is CASGRDLADTGELFF. CDR3 bases: TGCGCCAGCGGGAGGGACCTAGCGGACACCGGGGAGCTGTTTTTT. The chain has TRBV5-1 and TRBJ2-2, with TRBD2 matching 7 bases. Looked up from germline, CDR1 is SGHRS and CDR2 is YFSETQ. Trimming removed 7 bases from V and 3 bases from J; junction bases left unmatched: 9. The CDR3 has 15 residues.

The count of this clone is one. The CDR3 region has the DNA TGTGCCTGGAGTGGCGGGCCGACGGATGAGCAGTTCTTC. This gives the protein CAWSGGPTDEQFF. The chain carries TRBV30 and TRBJ2-1, with a tentative D call TRBD2 (5 bases). Trimming left V 1 base short and J 8 bases short, with 12 bases between. CDR3 length: 13 residues. Per the germline V gene, CDR1 is GTSNPN and CDR2 is SVGIG (reference sequence).

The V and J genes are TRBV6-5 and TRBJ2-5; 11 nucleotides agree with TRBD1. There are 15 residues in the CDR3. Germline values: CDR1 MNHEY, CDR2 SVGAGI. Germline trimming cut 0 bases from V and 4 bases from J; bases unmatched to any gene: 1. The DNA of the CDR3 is TGTGCCAGCAGTTACTCGGGGACAGGGGGAGAGACCCAGTACTTC. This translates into CASSYSGTGGETQYF.

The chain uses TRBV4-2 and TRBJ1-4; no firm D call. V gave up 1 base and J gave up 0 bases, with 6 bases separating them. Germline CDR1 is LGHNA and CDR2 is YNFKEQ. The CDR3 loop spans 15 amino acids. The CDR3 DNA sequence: TGTGCCAGCAGCCAAGGAGTGGCAACTAATGAAAAACTGTTTTTT. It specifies CASSQGVATNEKLFF.

In DNA form, the CDR3 reads TGTGCCAGCAGCTCGCATTCGAGGGGGAACAATGAGCAGTTCTTC. It yields the protein CASSSHSRGNNEQFF. V and J are TRBV9 and TRBJ2-1; maybe TRBD1 (6 bases). Deletions cut 4 bases from V and 5 bases from J, with 16 bases between. Germline V CDR1 and CDR2: SGDLS, YYNGEE. The CDR3 consists of 15 residues.

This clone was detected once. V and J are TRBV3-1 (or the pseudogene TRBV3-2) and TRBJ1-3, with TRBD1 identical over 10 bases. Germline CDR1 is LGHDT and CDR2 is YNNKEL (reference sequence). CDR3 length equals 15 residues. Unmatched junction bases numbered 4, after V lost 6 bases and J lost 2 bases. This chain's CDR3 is CASRPGQGAGNTIYF. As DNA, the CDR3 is TGTGCCAGCAGACCAGGACAGGGGGCTGGAAACACCATATATTTT.

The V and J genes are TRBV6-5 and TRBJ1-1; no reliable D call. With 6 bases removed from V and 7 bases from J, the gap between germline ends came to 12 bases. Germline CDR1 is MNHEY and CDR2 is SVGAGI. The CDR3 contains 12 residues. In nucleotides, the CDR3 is TGTGCCAGCAGGTCGGGAGGGCATGAAGCTTTCTTT. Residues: CASRSGGHEAFF.

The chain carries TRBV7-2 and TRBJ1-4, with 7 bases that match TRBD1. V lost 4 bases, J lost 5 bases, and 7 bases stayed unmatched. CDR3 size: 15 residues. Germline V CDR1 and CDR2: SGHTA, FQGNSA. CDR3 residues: CASSYRGWGNEKLFF. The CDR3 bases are TGTGCCAGCAGCTACAGGGGATGGGGGAATGAAAAACTGTTTTTT.

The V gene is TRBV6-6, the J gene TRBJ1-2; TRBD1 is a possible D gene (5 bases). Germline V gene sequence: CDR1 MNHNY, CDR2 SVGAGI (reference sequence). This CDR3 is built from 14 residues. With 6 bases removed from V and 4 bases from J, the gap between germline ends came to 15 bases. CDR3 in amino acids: CASRPEGVRYGYTF. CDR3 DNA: TGTGCCAGCAGGCCCGAAGGGGTGCGCTATGGCTACACCTTC.

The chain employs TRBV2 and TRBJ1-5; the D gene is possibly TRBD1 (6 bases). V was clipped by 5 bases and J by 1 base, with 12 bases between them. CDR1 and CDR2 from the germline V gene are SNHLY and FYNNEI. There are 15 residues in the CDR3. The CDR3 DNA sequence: TGTGCCAGCAGTATACGGACAGAGAGCAATCAGCCCCAGCATTTT. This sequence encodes CASSIRTESNQPQHF.

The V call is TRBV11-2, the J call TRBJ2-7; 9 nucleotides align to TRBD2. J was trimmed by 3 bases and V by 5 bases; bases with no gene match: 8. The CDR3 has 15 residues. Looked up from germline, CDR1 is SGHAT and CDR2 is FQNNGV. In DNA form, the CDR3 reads TGTGCCAGCAGCCCGAGAGCGGGGGGACTCTACGAGCAGTACGTC. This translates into CASSPRAGGLYEQYV.

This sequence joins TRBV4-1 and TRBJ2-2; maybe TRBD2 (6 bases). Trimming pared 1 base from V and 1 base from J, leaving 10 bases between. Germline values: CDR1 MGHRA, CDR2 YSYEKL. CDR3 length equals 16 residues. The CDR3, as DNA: TGCGCCAGCAGCCAAGTTGCCGGGGGGAACACCGGGGAGCTGTTTTTT. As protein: CASSQVAGGNTGELFF.

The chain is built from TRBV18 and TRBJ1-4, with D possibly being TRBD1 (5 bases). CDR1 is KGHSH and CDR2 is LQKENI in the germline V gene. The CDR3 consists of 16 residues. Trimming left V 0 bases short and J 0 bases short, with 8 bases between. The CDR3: CASSPPSRATNEKLFF. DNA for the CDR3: TGTGCCAGCTCACCACCGTCCAGGGCAACTAATGAAAAACTGTTTTTT.

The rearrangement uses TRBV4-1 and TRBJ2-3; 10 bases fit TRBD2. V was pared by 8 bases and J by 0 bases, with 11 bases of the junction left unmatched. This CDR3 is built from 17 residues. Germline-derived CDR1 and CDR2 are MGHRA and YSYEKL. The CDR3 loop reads CASGIGALAGSTDTQYF. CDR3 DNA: TGCGCCAGCGGAATCGGAGCACTAGCGGGGAGCACAGATACGCAGTATTTT.

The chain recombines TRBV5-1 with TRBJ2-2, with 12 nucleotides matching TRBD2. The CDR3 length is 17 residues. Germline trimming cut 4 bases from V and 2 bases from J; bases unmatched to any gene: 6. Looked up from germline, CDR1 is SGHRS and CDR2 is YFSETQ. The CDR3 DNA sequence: TGCGCCAGCAGCCCTCTAGCGGGGGGGCCTAACACCGGGGAGCTGTTTTTT. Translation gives CASSPLAGGPNTGELFF.

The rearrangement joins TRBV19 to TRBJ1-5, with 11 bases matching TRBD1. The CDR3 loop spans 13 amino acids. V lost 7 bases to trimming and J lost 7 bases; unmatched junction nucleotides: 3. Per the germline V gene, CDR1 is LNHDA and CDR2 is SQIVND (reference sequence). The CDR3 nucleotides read TGTGCCAGTACCGGGACAGGGGGGCAGCCCCAGCATTTT. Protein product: CASTGTGGQPQHF.

CDR3 sequence reads: CAWSSTRTGGGLPSGNTIYF. DNA for the CDR3: TGTGCCTGGAGTTCGACAAGGACAGGGGGGGGACTACCCTCTGGAAACACCATATATTTT. The chain is built from TRBV30 and TRBJ1-3, with TRBD1 identical over 10 bases. This CDR3 has 20 amino acids. Germline V CDR1 and CDR2: GTSNPN, SVGIG (reference sequence). The J segment lost 0 bases and the V segment lost 2 bases, leaving 16 bases of the junction unmatched.

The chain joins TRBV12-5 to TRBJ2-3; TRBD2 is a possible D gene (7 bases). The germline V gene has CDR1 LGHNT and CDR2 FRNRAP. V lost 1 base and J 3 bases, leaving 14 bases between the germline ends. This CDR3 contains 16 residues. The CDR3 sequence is CASGLGLGGATDTQYF. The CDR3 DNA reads TGTGCTAGTGGTTTGGGTCTAGGGGGGGCAACAGATACGCAGTATTTT.

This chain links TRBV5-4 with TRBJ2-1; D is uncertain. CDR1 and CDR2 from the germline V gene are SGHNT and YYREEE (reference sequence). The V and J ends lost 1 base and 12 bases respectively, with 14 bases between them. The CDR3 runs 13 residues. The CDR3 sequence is CASSLPNVGLQFF. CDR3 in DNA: TGTGCCAGCAGCTTGCCGAACGTCGGGTTGCAGTTCTTC.

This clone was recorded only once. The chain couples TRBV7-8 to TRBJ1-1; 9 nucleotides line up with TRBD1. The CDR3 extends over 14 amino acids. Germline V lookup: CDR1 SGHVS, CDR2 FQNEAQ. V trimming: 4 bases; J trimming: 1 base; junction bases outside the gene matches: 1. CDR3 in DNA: TGTGCCAGCAGCTCACAGGGGGCGAACACTGAAGCTTTCTTT. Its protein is CASSSQGANTEAFF. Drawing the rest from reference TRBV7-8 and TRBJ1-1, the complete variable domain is GAGVSQSPRYKVAKRGQDVALRCDPISGHVSLFWYQQALGQGPEFLTYFQNEAQLDKSGLPSDRFFAERPEGSVSTLKIQRTQQEDSAVYLCASSSQGANTEAFFGQGTRLTVV.

CDR3 coding DNA: TGCGCCAGCAGCTTGACGTGGGGACAGCCCCTTAGAGCCTATAGCTCTGGAAACACCATATATTTT. This codes for CASSLTWGQPLRAYSSGNTIYF. The chain uses TRBV5-1 and TRBJ1-3; 7 nucleotides align to TRBD1. Germline CDR1 reads SGHRS; CDR2 reads YFSETQ. This CDR3 comprises 22 residues. After removal of 1 base from V and 0 bases from J, the junction contained 22 bases not matched to a gene. The complete variable domain, with remaining parts taken from reference TRBV5-1 and TRBJ1-3, reads KAGVTQTPRYLIKTRGQQVTLSCSPISGHRSVSWYQQTPGQGLQFLFEYFSETQRNKGNFPGRFSGRQFSNSRSEMNVSTLELGDSALYLCASSLTWGQPLRAYSSGNTIYFGEGSWLTVV.

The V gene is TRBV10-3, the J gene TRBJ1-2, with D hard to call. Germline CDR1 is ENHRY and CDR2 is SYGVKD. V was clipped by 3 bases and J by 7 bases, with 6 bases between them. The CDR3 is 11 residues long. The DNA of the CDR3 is TGTGCCATCAGTGAATTTCGTGGCTACACCTTC. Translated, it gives CAISEFRGYTF.